This is a list of T cell receptor beta chains from one sample in a study of T cell responses to AZD1222 COVID-19 vaccine. Profiling relied on immunoSEQ multiplex PCR, and the TCRdb table lists in-frame clones only, not all of them. The table has some 90,000 clones, nearly 90% seen once. The material sequenced was peripheral blood, taken on day 0 of AZD1222 vaccination. The receptors were gathered from an adult in good health. Both conserved end residues are part of each CDR3. A D gene is named only where the DNA matches it firmly. Clone size appears in some rows only: once, few, many, or a class for an expanded clone.

TRBJ1-1	TRBD1	TRBV5-1	once	TGCGCCAGCAGGGAGGGACAGTACACTGAAGCTTTCTTT	CASREGQYTEAFF
TRBJ1-5	.	TRBV18	.	TGTGCCAGCTCACCACGGGAAGGGGTTAGCAATCAGCCCCAGCATTTT	CASSPREGVSNQPQHF
TRBJ2-1	TRBD2	TRBV7-3	.	TGTGCCAGCAGCCCCGAACTAGCGGGGGGCCGGAATGAGCAGTTCTTC	CASSPELAGGRNEQFF
TRBJ1-6	TRBD1	TRBV6-2/TRBV6-3	.	TGTGCCAGCAGCCCAGACAGGGGACGATCACCCCTCCACTTT	CASSPDRGRSPLHF
TRBJ1-1	.	TRBV5-1	.	TGCGCCAGCAGCCAACTACTCGGACAGAACACTGAAGCTTTCTTT	CASSQLLGQNTEAFF
TRBJ1-4	TRBD1	TRBV19	.	TGTGCCAGTAGTATACTGGGGACAGGGGGAGATGAAAAACTGTTTTTT	CASSILGTGGDEKLFF
TRBJ2-1	.	TRBV4-2	.	TGTGCCAGCAGCCAAGTAGTGAGGGAACCGCAGTTGCTCTTC	CASSQVVREPQLLF
TRBJ2-1	TRBD2	TRBV4-2	once	TGTGCCAGCAGCCAAGATCTGCGGGGGGGGTACAATGAGCAGTTCTTC	CASSQDLRGGYNEQFF
TRBJ1-2	TRBD1	TRBV6-5	.	TGTGCCAGCAGCCGGGACAGGATATATGGCTACACCTTC	CASSRDRIYGYTF
TRBJ1-2	.	TRBV30	.	TGTGCCTGGCAAGCGGGGGTTAGGAACTATGGCTACACCTTC	CAWQAGVRNYGYTF
TRBJ2-7	.	TRBV5-1	.	TGCGCCAGGATTTACAGGGACTCCTACGAGCAGTACTTC	CARIYRDSYEQYF
TRBJ1-1	TRBD1	TRBV27	.	TGTGCCAGCAGTCCCCCACGGGACAGGGGGTTAATGGCTTTCTTT	CASSPPRDRGLMAFF
TRBJ1-4	.	TRBV6-1	.	TGTGCCAGCAGTGAAGCCCCCGGGAGAAGTGAAAAACTGTTTTTT	CASSEAPGRSEKLFF
TRBJ1-4	TRBD1	TRBV19	few	TGTGCCAGTAGTCCGGGACAGGCCCCAAGTAATGAAAAACTGTTTTTT	CASSPGQAPSNEKLFF
TRBJ2-5	.	TRBV7-6	.	TGTGCCAGCAGCCAAGGACAGTTAGAAGCAGAGACCCAGTACTTC	CASSQGQLEAETQYF
TRBJ1-2	TRBD1	TRBV9	.	TGTGCCAGCAGCCTGGGGACAGGGGGCTATGGCTACACCTTC	CASSLGTGGYGYTF
TRBJ1-1	.	TRBV6-1	.	TGTGCCAGCAGTGAACGGGGGGCCACTGAAGCTTTCTTT	CASSERGATEAFF
TRBJ1-2	.	TRBV19	.	TGTGCCACCACCTCCCCTAAGGAGGGGGTCTATGGCTACACCTTC	CATTSPKEGVYGYTF
TRBJ2-2	TRBD2	TRBV11-1	once	TGTGCCAGCAGCTTACGGGAGGGAATCACCGGGGAGCTGTTTTTT	CASSLREGITGELFF
TRBJ1-6	.	TRBV10-1	.	TGCGCCAGCAGCGATCCGGGATATAATTCACCCCTCCACTTT	CASSDPGYNSPLHF
TRBJ2-7	TRBD2	TRBV5-1	once	TGCGCCAGCAGCTTAACCGGGACTAGCGGGATGAGCGTGTACTTC	CASSLTGTSGMSVYF
TRBJ2-7	.	TRBV19	.	TGTGCCAGTAGTATATCGGGGACCCATGTGCAGTACTTC	CASSISGTHVQYF
TRBJ1-1	.	TRBV28	once	TGTGCCAGCAGTTTCACTGAAGCTTTCTTT	CASSFTEAFF
TRBJ1-2	TRBD1	TRBV28	.	TGTGCCAGCGGACAGGGGCTCGATGGCTACACCTTC	CASGQGLDGYTF
TRBJ1-5	TRBD1	TRBV27	.	TGTGCCAGCAGAACGACAGGGCTCAGCAATCAGCCCCAGCATTTT	CASRTTGLSNQPQHF
TRBJ1-3	.	TRBV10-3	.	TGTGCCATCAGTGATCTGAGGTACTCTGGAAACACCATATATTTT	CAISDLRYSGNTIYF
TRBJ1-5	TRBD1	TRBV24-1	.	TGTGCCACCGGCAGAAGTTGCGCGGACAGGGATTCGGATCAGCCCCAGCATTTT	CATGRSCADRDSDQPQHF
TRBJ1-5	.	TRBV19	.	TGTGCCAGTAGGAAAAATCAGCCCCAGCATTTT	CASRKNQPQHF
TRBJ1-1	.	TRBV3-1/TRBV3-2	.	TGTGCCAGCAGCAAAGGGCGAGGGAAAGATGAAGCTTTCTTT	CASSKGRGKDEAFF
TRBJ2-3	TRBD2	TRBV19	once	TGTGCCAGTAGTAGCGGGGGGTGGCCAGATACGCAGTATTTT	CASSSGGWPDTQYF
TRBJ2-3	.	TRBV7-3	.	TGTGCCAGCAGCTTACAAGGAGGAGCCACAGATACGCAGTATTTT	CASSLQGGATDTQYF
TRBJ1-1	.	TRBV5-6	few	TGTGCCAGCAGCTTGGATGGCAGGGAGGCTTTCTTT	CASSLDGREAFF
TRBJ2-5	.	TRBV11-2	.	TGTGCCAGCAGCCTTTTCCGGGAGACCCAGTACTTC	CASSLFRETQYF
TRBJ2-7	.	TRBV20-1	.	TGCAGTGCTAGAATAGGTTACGAGCAGTACTTC	CSARIGYEQYF
TRBJ1-2	.	TRBV6-4	.	TGTGCCAGCACCCTATACGGGGGGGGGCACTATGGCTACACCTTC	CASTLYGGGHYGYTF
TRBJ2-2	.	TRBV2	.	TGTGCCAGCAGTCTGCTAGCCTACACCGGGGAGCTGTTTTTT	CASSLLAYTGELFF
TRBJ1-3	.	TRBV7-8	.	TGTGCCAGCAGCTCCCGGACGGGGAGCTCTGGAAACACCATATATTTT	CASSSRTGSSGNTIYF
TRBJ1-1	.	TRBV2	.	TGTGCCAGCAGTGAAAGGGGTAGGCAGGGAACTGAAGCTTTCTTT	CASSERGRQGTEAFF
TRBJ2-7	.	TRBV6-5	.	TGTGCCAGCAGTTTAGACAGAGTCTACGAGCAGTACTTC	CASSLDRVYEQYF
TRBJ2-7	.	TRBV19	.	TGTGCCAGTAGTCAAACCCGGTCCTCCTACGAGCAGTACTTC	CASSQTRSSYEQYF
TRBJ1-6	.	TRBV7-8	.	TGTGCCAGCAGCTCCGGGCGGAATTCACCCCTCCACTTT	CASSSGRNSPLHF
TRBJ2-7	TRBD1	TRBV3-1/TRBV3-2	.	TGTGCCAGCAGCCAAGGGGAGACAGGGGAGAAGGGCGAGTTCTCCGAGCAGTACTTC	CASSQGETGEKGEFSEQYF
TRBJ2-2	.	TRBV19	.	TGTGCCAGTAGTATTACCGGGACACCCACCGGGGAGCTGTTTTTT	CASSITGTPTGELFF
TRBJ2-2	TRBD1	TRBV27	.	TGTGCCAGCAGCCTTCCGGGACAGGGGGGCACCGGGGAGCTGTTTTTT	CASSLPGQGGTGELFF
TRBJ1-1	.	TRBV30	.	TGTGCCTGGAGTGTAGCCAGGGTGGGTACTGAAGCTTTCTTT	CAWSVARVGTEAFF
TRBJ1-4	TRBD1	TRBV5-1	.	TGCGCCAGCAGCACCTCGACAGGGACAGGGGAAAAACTGTTTTTT	CASSTSTGTGEKLFF
TRBJ2-2	TRBD2	TRBV3-1/TRBV3-2	.	TGTGCCAGCAGCCGGGTCGGGCTAGCGGGGGCGAACACCGGGGAGCTGTTTTTT	CASSRVGLAGANTGELFF
TRBJ1-2	TRBD1	TRBV7-2	.	TGTGCCAGCAGCTTCGAATTATCTACGGGACAGACTAACTATGGCTACACCTTC	CASSFELSTGQTNYGYTF
TRBJ2-7	.	TRBV12-3/TRBV12-4	.	TGTGCCAGCAGTAGGCCTAGCTCCTACGAGCAGTACTTC	CASSRPSSYEQYF
TRBJ1-1	TRBD1	TRBV6-4	.	TGTGCCAGCAGTGCCTACAGGGGGGCGGCTTTCTTT	CASSAYRGAAFF
TRBJ1-5	.	TRBV6-2/TRBV6-3	.	TGTGCCAGCAGCCAGTACTGGGGCCCCAATCAGCCCCAGCATTTT	CASSQYWGPNQPQHF
TRBJ1-5	.	TRBV3-1/TRBV3-2	.	TGTGCCAGCAGCCAGTCAGGGGAACAGCCCCAGCATTTT	CASSQSGEQPQHF